This T cell receptor (beta chain) was sequenced for a study of cytomegalovirus exposure and HLA in healthy donors. The ends were cut back, 2 bases at V and 0 bases at J, with 11 bases in the middle. The germline gives CDR1 MNHEY, CDR2 SVGAGI. This CDR3 has 16 residues. Worth noting for this clone: Its antigen is not identified.

Findings and limits, study-wide: Researchers reported from a later analysis that most CMV-associated TCR beta chains appeared HLA-restricted. It was shown in a later analysis that HLA-associated TCR beta chains were more clonally expanded than other, equally common chains. Most TCR sequences were seen very rarely across donors, but some public TCRs occurred in many.

The primer mix had 60 Vbeta and 13 Jbeta primers. Data came from immunoSEQ multiplex PCR; TCRdb stores just in-frame clones and leaves some out. The top ten clones hold 2.5% to 3.5% of a sample with about 170,000 clones, about 59% of them seen once. All the people who gave samples were healthy bone marrow donors. This receptor was obtained from a man aged 35 to 55 in good health and CMV-seronegative. The sequenced material came from PBMCs. The J gene is TRBJ1-5, the V gene TRBV6-5, with a tentative D call TRBD1 (5 bases). In DNA, the CDR3 is TGTGCCAGCAGTTACGGAGGGGCTAATAGCAATCAGCCCCAGCATTTT. Translating gives CASSYGGANSNQPQHF.